The TCR beta chain described here comes from a study of identical twins (dated by TCRdb to about 2016). With respect to the entire study: TCR alpha and beta repertoires from monozygotic twins, unrelated adults of various ages and cord blood were deep-sequenced to test whether fetal clonotypes persist. To rule out contamination, replicate twin experiments were performed at different times with different library preparation protocols. The paper as a whole reports these results and caveats: Excess twin sharing in beta out-of-frame sequences was weaker because fewer shared sequences lowered the signal-to-noise ratio. In monozygotic twins, recombination models systematically underestimated out-of-frame TCR alpha sharing, but the models matched the sharing seen between unrelated individuals. Compared with coincidental sharing between unrelated individuals, an excess of low generation-probability sequences was observed among out-of-frame TCR alpha sequences shared between twins. Zero-insertion analyses could be partly confounded by invariant T cells such as MAIT and iNKT, though diverse VJ usage argued against such confounding for most clonotypes. Because the same donors could not be followed over many years, the conclusions depended on cross-sectional statistical analysis. Abundant cord blood beta clonotypes had fewer insertions, young adult naive repertoires showed a similar but weaker trend, and memory repertoires showed no such trend.

At least ten counts were recorded for this clonotype. The antigen this receptor binds is unknown. The input lacks base qualities; no much larger clone sits a single base away. The library came from 5' RACE. The sample was run on an Illumina HiSeq 2000. A universal primer binding site was added through template switching, and the final cDNA carried a unique molecular identifier so that TCR cDNA molecules could be counted accurately. First-strand cDNA for TCR alpha and beta chains was synthesized from specific primers in the conserved constant-segment region. To control for contamination, every cDNA library was double barcoded, receiving both a SMART-Mk sample barcode and Illumina barcodes. Two successive PCR steps introduced TruSeq adapter sequences along with Illumina sample barcodes. The TCR alpha and beta cDNA libraries were sequenced on the Illumina HiSeq platform using custom primers. In the paper's pipeline: MiGEC was used to process raw reads and extract unique molecular identifiers, and MiXCR was used to find CDR3 positions. Recombination models were inferred per individual with the repgenHMM and IGoR tools using an EM algorithm. The analysis of shared clonotypes was done with the tcR package in R, with sharing normalized by the product of cloneset sizes. To study raw recombination free of thymic and clonal selection effects, out-of-frame nonproductive sequences were analyzed. The raw public reads went through TCRdb reprocessing: fastp at Q25, MiXCR clone calling, in-frame beta chains kept. Under each unique CDR3 protein, matching rows form one entry showing the most common genes and DNA. TCRdb assigned the V and J calls; the authors' analysis was not used. The sample table shows 1.5 million to 2 million distinct CDR3 sequences, and around 29% are seen once. Under 0.35% of the sample comes from the top ten.

Every donor in the study was a healthy Caucasian. The clonotype originates from a newborn girl in good health. Input material: cord blood.

The DNA is TGCAGCGTTTTGGGGACAGTGGAGAGGAACGCAGATACGCAGTATTTT. It is translated as CSVLGTVERNADTQYF. Recombination linked TRBV29-1 to TRBJ2-3, and 7 junctional nucleotides match TRBD1. V is trimmed back by 5 bases and J by 4 bases, and the junction contains 15 bases that no gene match accounts for. The CDR3 numbers 16 residues from cysteine through phenylalanine. This entry keeps only the CDR3 DNA: 48 bases, framed from base 1. In the germline V gene, CDR1 corresponds to SQVTM and CDR2 to ANQGSEA.